The clone carrying this T cell receptor beta chain was seen only a few times. Its target is unknown. The sample originates from a study of blood T cells in healthy people across ages. Study conclusions and caveats: Across the age range, TCR beta diversity per million T cells fell in a roughly linear way. Unsorted PBMCs prevented conclusive naive versus antigen-experienced comparison.

Per-sample PBMC isolation yielded at least 7 million cells. Trimming removed 3 bases from V and 3 bases from J, with 5 bases in between. The CDR3 covers 13 residues. Alongside a J-beta primer mix, a sample-barcoded 5' primer served in a second PCR lasting about 6 to 11 cycles. Through a template-switch adaptor with 12 random nucleotides, each cDNA molecule received a tag. TCRdb used MiXCR to reprocess the 5' RACE reads, holding one entry per CDR3 protein. The data hold fewer than 950,000 distinct CDR3 sequences, with 35% to 40% observed a single time. The specimen was blood. The TCR comes from a man between 18 and 35 years old in good health. The V and J genes are TRBV12-3 or TRBV12-4 and TRBJ2-2, with no clear D. This chain's CDR3 is CASSLSHTGELFF. CDR3 coding DNA: TGTGCCAGCAGTTTGAGTCACACCGGGGAGCTGTTTTTT.